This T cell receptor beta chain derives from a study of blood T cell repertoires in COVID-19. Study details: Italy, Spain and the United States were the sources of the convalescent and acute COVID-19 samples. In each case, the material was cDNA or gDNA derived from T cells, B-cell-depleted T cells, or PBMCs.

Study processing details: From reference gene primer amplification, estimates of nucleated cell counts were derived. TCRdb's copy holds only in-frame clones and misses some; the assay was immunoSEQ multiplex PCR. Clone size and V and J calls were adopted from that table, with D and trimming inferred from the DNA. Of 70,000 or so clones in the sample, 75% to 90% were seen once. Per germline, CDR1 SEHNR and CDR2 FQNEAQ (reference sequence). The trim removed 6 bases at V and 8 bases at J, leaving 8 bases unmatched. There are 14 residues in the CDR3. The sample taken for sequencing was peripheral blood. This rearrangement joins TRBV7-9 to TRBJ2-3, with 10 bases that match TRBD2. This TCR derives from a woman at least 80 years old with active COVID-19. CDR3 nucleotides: TGTGCCAGCAGTTCACTAGCGGGAATGGTTACGCAGTATTTT. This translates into CASSSLAGMVTQYF.